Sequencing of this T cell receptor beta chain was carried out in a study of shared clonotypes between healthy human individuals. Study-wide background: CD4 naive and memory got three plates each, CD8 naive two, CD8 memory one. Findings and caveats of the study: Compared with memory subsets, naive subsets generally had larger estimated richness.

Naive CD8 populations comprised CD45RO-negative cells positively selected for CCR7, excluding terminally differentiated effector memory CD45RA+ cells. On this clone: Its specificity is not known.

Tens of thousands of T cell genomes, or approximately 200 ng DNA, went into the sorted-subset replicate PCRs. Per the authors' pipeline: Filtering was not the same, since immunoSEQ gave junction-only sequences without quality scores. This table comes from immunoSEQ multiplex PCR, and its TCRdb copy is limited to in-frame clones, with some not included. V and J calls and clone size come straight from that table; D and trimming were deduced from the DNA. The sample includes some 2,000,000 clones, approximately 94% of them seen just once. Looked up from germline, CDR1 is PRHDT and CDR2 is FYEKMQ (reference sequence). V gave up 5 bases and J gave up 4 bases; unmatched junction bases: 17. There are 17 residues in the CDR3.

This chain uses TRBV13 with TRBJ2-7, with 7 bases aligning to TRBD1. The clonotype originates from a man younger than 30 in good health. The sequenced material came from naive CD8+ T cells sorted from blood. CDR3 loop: CASSPVPSGQRVYEQYF. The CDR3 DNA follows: TGTGCCAGCAGCCCTGTCCCTTCGGGACAGAGAGTTTACGAGCAGTACTTC.